This record looks at one T cell receptor beta chain sequence and its context. This clone was seen only once. The antigen it recognizes is unknown. There are no base qualities to consult, and no much larger clone falls within one base. This sample is part of a study of blood T cell repertoires in COVID-19 (dated by TCRdb to about 2020). Background for the entire study: Samples covering the acute and convalescent phases of COVID-19 were provided by collaborators in the United States, Italy and Spain. The prospective study material was composed of cDNA or gDNA derived from T cells, B-cell-depleted T cells, or PBMCs. The dataset comprised deeply sampled blood TCRbeta repertoires from subjects exposed to, actively infected with, or recovered from COVID-19. The repertoires were released in a freely available public database meant as a resource for research on the immune response to SARS-CoV-2. Samples came from the ongoing ImmuneRACE study (first 160 participants) plus 1,254 subjects from 6 global collaborators. A de-identified subject ID, COVID-19 status, age in years and sex were almost always included in the sample metadata. Where HLA class I and class II types were available, the types were taken from metadata supplied by the sample provider, not from assay-based typing.

Broader findings and caveats from the paper: Clinical and demographic metadata were provided uncurated, with the amount varying by source and participant.

Enrolling through a virtual design, the prospective study's participants ranged in age from roughly 18 to 95 years and lived across more than 20 United States geographic areas. In the prospective study, cohorts were assigned on the basis of participant-reported clinical history obtained from a screening survey and a study questionnaire. For ImmuneRACE Cohort 3, a participant was defined as recovered based on two consecutive negative NP/OP PCR tests, clearance by a healthcare professional, or resolution of symptoms. In the prospective study, whole blood, serum and a nasopharyngeal or oropharyngeal swab were collected from each participant by mobile phlebotomists. Participants in the prospective study had the option to provide additional blood draws and questionnaires over a roughly two-month period. Blood samples from the prospective study were shipped frozen or at room temperature prior to DNA extraction.

The immunoSEQ Assay, a bias-controlled multiplex PCR, was used to amplify TCRbeta CDR3 regions from genomic DNA. Turning to the authors' computational methods: Nucleated cell counts per sample were estimated from amplification of reference gene primers within the assay. To quantify the absolute abundance of each unique TCRbeta CDR3 rearrangement, sequence reads were collapsed and filtered. For each sample, productive Simpson clonality was calculated as the square root of Simpson's diversity index across productive rearrangements. TCRdb took over this immuneACCESS table, retaining in-frame rearrangements with V and J assigned. Such tables are incomplete; in checked studies, under half of the missing clones stem from an unresolved V gene, and the remainder is unexplained. V, J and clone size are taken as reported in that table, and D and trimming were inferred from the DNA itself. A total of about 320,000 clones appear in this sample, roughly 88% of them only once. More than 5% of the sample comes from the top ten.

Looking up the germline V gene yields CDR1 SGHVS and CDR2 FQNEAQ. The cysteine opens and the phenylalanine closes a CDR3 of 14 amino acids. The read is trimmed to its CDR3 DNA, 42 bases read in frame from base 1. Cut back by 2 bases and 7 bases, the V and J ends lie 11 bases apart. The receptor was isolated from a man aged 25 to 45 who had recovered from COVID-19. The sequencing input was PBMCs or T cells enriched from blood (not recorded which). The sequence is built from TRBV7-8 and TRBJ1-4, and perhaps TRBD1 as D gene, on 6 matching bases. The nucleotide sequence reads TGTGCCAGCAGCTTATCGCAGGGGAGTGAAAAACTGTTTTTT. The resulting protein is CASSLSQGSEKLFF.